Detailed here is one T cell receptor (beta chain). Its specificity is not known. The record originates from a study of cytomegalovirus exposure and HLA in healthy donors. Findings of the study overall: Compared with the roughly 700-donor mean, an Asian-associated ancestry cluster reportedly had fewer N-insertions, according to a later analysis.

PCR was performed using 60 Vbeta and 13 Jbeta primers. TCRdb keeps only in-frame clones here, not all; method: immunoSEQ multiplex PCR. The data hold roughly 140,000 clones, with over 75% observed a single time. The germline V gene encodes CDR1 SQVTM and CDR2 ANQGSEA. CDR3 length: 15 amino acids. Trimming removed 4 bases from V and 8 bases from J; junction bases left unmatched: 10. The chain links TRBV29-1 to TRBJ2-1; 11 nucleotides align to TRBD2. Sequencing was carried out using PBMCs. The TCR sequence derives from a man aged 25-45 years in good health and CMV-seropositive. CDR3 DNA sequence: TGCAGCGTTGGAAGGACTAGCGGGTGGAGGGATGAGCAGTTCTTC. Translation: CSVGRTSGWRDEQFF.